Below are 22 T cell receptor beta chains sequenced from a single sample in a study of T cell responses to AZD1222 COVID-19 vaccine (dated by TCRdb to about 2021). The time point label here, explained by the study, means: baseline before first vaccination. The library was generated by the immunoSEQ multiplex PCR assay. In TCRdb, the immuneACCESS table is reduced to in-frame sequences with V and J assigned. These tables do not hold every clone; where another copy was compared, an unresolved V gene accounts for under half, and the others remain unexplained. Here the sample has 87,000 or so clones; around 90% occur a single time. The ten largest clonotypes hold about 8.4% of the sample. Sample: peripheral blood, taken on day 0 of AZD1222 vaccination. The receptors were gathered from an adult in good health.

This clone was recorded once. The gene calls are TRBV7-2 and TRBJ1-1; D may be TRBD1 (5 bases). Trimming removed 5 bases at V and 0 bases at J, with 16 bases between. Germline lookup yields CDR1 SGHTA and CDR2 FQGNSA. There are 16 residues in the CDR3. CDR3 DNA: TGTGCCAGCAGCGTCAGGCAGGGTAATATGAACACTGAAGCTTTCTTT. It translates to CASSVRQGNMNTEAFF. The variable domain in full, completed from reference TRBV7-2 and TRBJ1-1, reads GAGVSQSPSNKVTEKGKDVELRCDPISGHTALYWYRQSLGQGLEFLIYFQGNSAPDKSGLPSDRFSAERTGGSVSTLTIQRTQQEDSAVYLCASSVRQGNMNTEAFFGQGTRLTVV.

This chain links TRBV7-2 with TRBJ2-7; TRBD1 matches at 7 bases. Trimming took 4 bases from V and 0 from J; bases not matched to a gene: 6. This CDR3 has 15 residues. Germline V lookup: CDR1 SGHTA, CDR2 FQGNSA. DNA of the CDR3: TGTGCCAGCAGCTCAAGACAGGGCCTCTCCTACGAGCAGTACTTC. This codes for CASSSRQGLSYEQYF.

This sequence joins TRBV28 and TRBJ1-2; tentative D call: TRBD1 (6 bases). V lost 6 bases and J 4 bases, leaving 18 bases between the germline ends. This CDR3 comprises 15 residues. In germline, CDR1 is MDHEN, CDR2 SYDVKM. CDR3: CASSSSQGPGYGYTF. CDR3 DNA: TGTGCCAGCAGCTCAAGCCAGGGGCCGGGCTATGGCTACACCTTC.

The rearrangement joins TRBV4-1 to TRBJ1-1, with a weak D call TRBD1 (5 bases). Trimming pared 3 bases from V and 0 bases from J, leaving 17 bases between. Per germline, CDR1 MGHRA and CDR2 YSYEKL. This CDR3 has 17 residues. The DNA for the CDR3 is TGCGCCAGCAGCCAGGGCGTTCTGGGGACGGTGAACACTGAAGCTTTCTTT. This sequence encodes CASSQGVLGTVNTEAFF.

The J gene is TRBJ2-3, the V gene TRBV5-1; 10 bases are a match to TRBD1. V lost 0 bases, J lost 5 bases, and 3 bases stayed unmatched. The CDR3 contains 15 residues. The germline V gene encodes CDR1 SGHRS and CDR2 YFSETQ. Written as DNA, the CDR3 is TGCGCCAGCAGCTTGGCCCGGACAGGGGGAGATACGCAGTATTTT. It encodes CASSLARTGGDTQYF.

The V gene is TRBV5-6, the J gene TRBJ1-1, with TRBD1 as a possible D gene (5 bases). In germline, CDR1 is SGHDT, CDR2 YYEEEE. The CDR3 consists of 13 residues. V gave up 2 bases and J gave up 3 bases, with 8 bases separating them. CDR3: CASSFLGDTEAFF. Written as DNA, the CDR3 is TGTGCCAGCAGCTTCCTGGGGGACACTGAAGCTTTCTTT.

The V call is TRBV9, the J call TRBJ2-1; D may match TRBD1 or TRBD2 (5 bases each). The length of the CDR3 is 16 residues. Germline V lookup: CDR1 SGDLS, CDR2 YYNGEE. V dropped 1 base and J dropped 0 bases, with 11 bases sitting between them. In nucleotides, the CDR3 is TGTGCCAGCAGCGTATCGGGACCAGGCTCCTACAATGAGCAGTTCTTC. It yields the protein CASSVSGPGSYNEQFF. Using reference TRBV9 and TRBJ2-1 for the parts outside the CDR3, the full variable domain is DSGVTQTPKHLITATGQRVTLRCSPRSGDLSVYWYQQSLDQGLQFLIQYYNGEERAKGNILERFSAQQFPDLHSELNLSSLELGDSALYFCASSVSGPGSYNEQFFGPGTRLTVL.

For the CDR3, the DNA is TGTGCCAGCAGCGTAGTTCTAGCTCCCAAGGATACGCAGTATTTT. This sequence encodes CASSVVLAPKDTQYF. V gene TRBV7-3 combines with J gene TRBJ2-3; D perhaps matches TRBD2 (5 bases). V was cut by 5 bases and J by 6 bases, with 18 bases left in between. This CDR3 is built from 15 residues. Per the germline V gene, CDR1 is SGHTA and CDR2 is FQGTGA.

The V call is TRBV18, the J call TRBJ1-3, with no clear D. Per germline, CDR1 KGHSH and CDR2 LQKENI. CDR3 length: 16 amino acids. V shed 4 bases and J shed 3 bases, with 16 bases lying between them. The CDR3 here is CASSLVGGDGGNTIYF. CDR3 nucleotide sequence: TGTGCCAGCTCACTAGTCGGCGGGGATGGTGGAAACACCATATATTTT.

The J gene is TRBJ2-7, the V gene TRBV7-9, with TRBD1 as a possible D gene (6 bases). V lost 1 base and J 0 bases, leaving 13 bases between the germline ends. CDR3 length: 16 residues. Germline CDR1 reads SEHNR; CDR2 reads FQNEAQ (reference sequence). In DNA, the CDR3 is TGTGCCAGCAGCTTAGTCCCGGGACATAACTCCTACGAGCAGTACTTC. This translates into CASSLVPGHNSYEQYF. The entire variable domain, with the rest obtained from reference TRBV7-9 and TRBJ2-7, is as follows: DTGVSQNPRHKITKRGQNVTFRCDPISEHNRLYWYRQTLGQGPEFLTYFQNEAQLEKSRLLSDRFSAERPKGSFSTLEIQRTEQGDSAMYLCASSLVPGHNSYEQYFGPGTRLTVT.

This clone showed up just once. The chain couples TRBV18 to TRBJ2-2; D remains unclear. The germline V gene has CDR1 KGHSH and CDR2 LQKENI. CDR3 length: 14 amino acids. V shed 2 bases and J shed 6 bases, with 10 bases lying between them. This CDR3 reads CASSPEMASGELFF. CDR3 DNA sequence: TGTGCCAGCTCACCAGAAATGGCGTCCGGGGAGCTGTTTTTT. Full variable domain (remainder filled in from reference TRBV18 and TRBJ2-2): NAGVMQNPRHLVRRRGQEARLRCSPMKGHSHVYWYRQLPEEGLKFMVYLQKENIIDESGMPKERFSAEFPKEGPSILRIQQVVRGDSAAYFCASSPEMASGELFFGEGSRLTVL.

The chain is built from TRBV7-2 and TRBJ1-3, with D unresolved. The ends were cut back, 2 bases at V and 1 base at J, with 12 bases in the middle. CDR1 is SGHTA, CDR2 FQGNSA, per germline. The CDR3 extends over 16 amino acids. CDR3 nucleotides: TGTGCCAGCAGCTTAATGGCTCTGGGGTCTGGAAACACCATATATTTT. It encodes CASSLMALGSGNTIYF.

The CDR3 sequence: CASTPGLAKNIQYF. CDR3 bases: TGTGCCAGTACCCCCGGGCTAGCCAAAAACATTCAGTACTTC. The chain uses TRBV19 and TRBJ2-4; D is undetermined. With 7 bases removed from V and 0 bases from J, the gap between germline ends came to 10 bases. The CDR3 runs to 14 residues. Germline V lookup: CDR1 LNHDA, CDR2 SQIVND (reference sequence).

The V and J genes are TRBV2 and TRBJ2-7, with TRBD1 as a possible D gene (5 bases). Germline V gives CDR1 SNHLY, CDR2 FYNNEI. The V end was cut by 3 bases, the J end by 4 bases, with 13 bases between. CDR3 size: 14 residues. The CDR3 is CASSEAGFRYEQYF. The CDR3 DNA is TGTGCCAGCAGTGAGGCAGGGTTTAGGTACGAGCAGTACTTC. The entire variable domain, with the rest obtained from reference TRBV2 and TRBJ2-7, is as follows: EPEVTQTPSHQVTQMGQEVILRCVPISNHLYFYWYRQILGQKVEFLVSFYNNEISEKSEIFDDQFSVERPDGSNFTLKIRSTKLEDSAMYFCASSEAGFRYEQYFGPGTRLTVT.

The CDR3 spells CASSAGAGNSGNTIYF. The CDR3 DNA sequence: TGTGCCAGCAGTGCAGGGGCCGGTAACTCTGGAAACACCATATATTTT. The J gene is TRBJ1-3, the V gene TRBV2; tentatively, D is TRBD1 (6 bases). In germline, CDR1 is SNHLY, CDR2 FYNNEI. Trimming took off 4 bases at V and 0 bases at J, with 13 bases between the two ends. The CDR3 totals 16 residues.

The V and J genes are TRBV10-2 and TRBJ1-2; perhaps TRBD1 as D (5 bases). This CDR3 region has 16 residues. CDR1 WSHSY and CDR2 SAAADI come from the germline V gene. V lost 2 bases, J lost 8 bases, and 21 bases lay in between. This chain's CDR3 is CASSEGQGVSTRGYTF. The CDR3 DNA follows: TGCGCCAGCAGTGAGGGGCAAGGGGTGTCCACAAGGGGCTACACCTTC.

The chain links TRBV19 to TRBJ2-1; weak D call: TRBD2 (5 bases). V was shortened by 6 bases and J by 9 bases, with 12 bases between the two germline ends. CDR3 length: 12 amino acids. Germline V gene sequence: CDR1 LNHDA, CDR2 SQIVND (reference sequence). The CDR3 region has the DNA TGTGCCAGTAGCAGCGGATCGACTGAGCAGTTCTTC. It is translated as CASSSGSTEQFF.

The chain is built from TRBV11-3 and TRBJ1-5; D call uncertain. Germline lookup yields CDR1 SGHNT and CDR2 YENEEA. CDR3 size: 14 residues. Trimming left V 6 bases short and J 7 bases short, with 16 bases between. CDR3 region: CASSQARGIQPQHF. DNA of the CDR3: TGTGCCAGCAGTCAGGCTCGGGGTATACAGCCCCAGCATTTT.

This sequence joins TRBV4-1 and TRBJ2-1; tentatively, D is TRBD2 (7 bases). Trimming pared 0 bases from V and 2 bases from J, leaving 20 bases between. Germline V gene lookup returns CDR1 MGHRA and CDR2 YSYEKL. The CDR3 is made up of 19 amino acids. CDR3 sequence (DNA): TGCGCCAGCAGCCAAGAGGTTTTTCGTGGGGGGGCTGCCTACAATGAGCAGTTCTTC. This sequence encodes CASSQEVFRGGAAYNEQFF.

This chain connects TRBV7-3 to TRBJ2-1; no firm D call. Looked up from germline, CDR1 is SGHTA and CDR2 is FQGTGA. Trimming stripped 0 bases from V and 0 bases from J, with 15 bases between. CDR3 size: 18 residues. CDR3 loop: CASSLTTGLVSSYNEQFF. The CDR3 region has the DNA TGTGCCAGCAGCTTAACGACTGGGCTTGTGAGCTCCTACAATGAGCAGTTCTTC.

This clone came up once. The gene calls are TRBV5-5 and TRBJ1-5; D unresolved. This CDR3 contains 15 residues. V was shortened by 4 bases and J by 7 bases, with 18 bases between the two germline ends. Germline V gene lookup returns CDR1 SGHKS and CDR2 YYEKEE (reference sequence). The CDR3: CASSPTQGTWQPQHF. In DNA form, the CDR3 reads TGTGCCAGCAGCCCAACCCAAGGCACCTGGCAGCCCCAGCATTTT.

The genes are TRBV7-2 and TRBJ2-3, with D unresolved. From germline, CDR1 is SGHTA and CDR2 FQGNSA. Trimming shortened V by 5 bases and J by 2 bases, and 5 bases separated the two germline ends. This CDR3 contains 12 residues. CDR3 coding DNA: TGTGCCAGCAGCCCCTACACAGATACGCAGTATTTT. It translates to CASSPYTDTQYF.